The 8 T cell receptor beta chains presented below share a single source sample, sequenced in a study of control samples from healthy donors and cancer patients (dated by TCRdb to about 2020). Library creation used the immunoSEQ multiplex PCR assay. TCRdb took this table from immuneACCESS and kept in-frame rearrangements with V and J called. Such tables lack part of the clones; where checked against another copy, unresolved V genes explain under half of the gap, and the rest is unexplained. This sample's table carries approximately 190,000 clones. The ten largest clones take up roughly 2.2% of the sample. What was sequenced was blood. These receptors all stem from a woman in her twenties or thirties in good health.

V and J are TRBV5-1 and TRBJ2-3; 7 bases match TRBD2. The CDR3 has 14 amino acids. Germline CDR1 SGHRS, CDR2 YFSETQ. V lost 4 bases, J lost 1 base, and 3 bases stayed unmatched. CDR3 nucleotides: TGCGCCAGCAGCCCGGGAGGAGGCACAGATACGCAGTATTTT. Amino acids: CASSPGGGTDTQYF.

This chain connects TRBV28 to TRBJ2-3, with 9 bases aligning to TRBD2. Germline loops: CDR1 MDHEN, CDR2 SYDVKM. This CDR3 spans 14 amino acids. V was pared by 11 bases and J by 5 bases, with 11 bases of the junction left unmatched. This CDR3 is CAVRSGGILDTQYF. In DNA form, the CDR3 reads TGTGCCGTTCGTAGCGGGGGTATTCTAGATACGCAGTATTTT.

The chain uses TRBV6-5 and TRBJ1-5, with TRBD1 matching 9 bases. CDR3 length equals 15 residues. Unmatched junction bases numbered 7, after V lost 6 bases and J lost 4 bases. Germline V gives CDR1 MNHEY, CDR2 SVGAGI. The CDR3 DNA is TGTGCCAGCAGACCGGACAGGGGAGGGAATCAGCCCCAGCATTTT. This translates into CASRPDRGGNQPQHF.

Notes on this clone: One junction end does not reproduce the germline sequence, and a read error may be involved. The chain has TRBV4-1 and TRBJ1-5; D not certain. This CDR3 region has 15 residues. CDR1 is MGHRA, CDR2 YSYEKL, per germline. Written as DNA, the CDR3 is TGCGCCAGTAGCCCCGGACCCACACTCAATCAGCCCCAGCATTTT. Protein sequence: CASSPGPTLNQPQHF.

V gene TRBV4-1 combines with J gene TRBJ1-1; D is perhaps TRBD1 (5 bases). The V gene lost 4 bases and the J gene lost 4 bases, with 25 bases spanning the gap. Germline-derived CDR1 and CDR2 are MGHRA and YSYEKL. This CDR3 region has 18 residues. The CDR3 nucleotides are TGCGCCAGCAGCCTCACCGGGACTCCCGGGGTATGGGCCACTGAAGCTTTCTTT. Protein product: CASSLTGTPGVWATEAFF.

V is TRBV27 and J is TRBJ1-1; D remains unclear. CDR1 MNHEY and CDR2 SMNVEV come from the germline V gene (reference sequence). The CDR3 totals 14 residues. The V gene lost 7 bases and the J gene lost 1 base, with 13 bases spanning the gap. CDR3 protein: CASKVRAGNTEAFF. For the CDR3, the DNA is TGTGCCAGCAAGGTTCGGGCGGGGAACACTGAAGCTTTCTTT.

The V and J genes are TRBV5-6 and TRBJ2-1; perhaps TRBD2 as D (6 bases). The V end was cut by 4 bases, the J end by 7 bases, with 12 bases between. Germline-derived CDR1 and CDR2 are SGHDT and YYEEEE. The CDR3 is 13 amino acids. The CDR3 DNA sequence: TGTGCCAGCAGCCGGGACTTTGCGAATGAGCAGTTCTTC. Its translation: CASSRDFANEQFF.

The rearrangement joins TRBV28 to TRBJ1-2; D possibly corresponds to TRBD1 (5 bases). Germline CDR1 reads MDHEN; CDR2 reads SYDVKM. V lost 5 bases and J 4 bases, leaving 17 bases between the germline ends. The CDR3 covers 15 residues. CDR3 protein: CASSIGGVGTYGYTF. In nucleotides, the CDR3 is TGTGCCAGCAGTATCGGGGGGGTCGGAACCTATGGCTACACCTTC.